This TCR beta chain was identified in a study of blood T cell repertoires in COVID-19. The data were produced by immunoSEQ multiplex PCR, yet TCRdb's version contains in-frame clones alone and is incomplete. Among over 85,000 clones listed, around 89% were seen once. The CDR3 is 11 residues long. Germline CDR1 reads DFQATT; CDR2 reads SNEGSKA (reference sequence). This clonotype originated in a woman in her 50s with acute or convalescent COVID-19. The specimen was peripheral blood. The V gene is TRBV20-1, the J gene TRBJ1-1; D unresolved. The CDR3 nucleotides are TGCAGCCGTAGCGGAAACACTGAAGCTTTCTTT. Encoded protein: CSRSGNTEAFF.